This TCR beta chain stems from a study of glioma-infiltrating T cells after dendritic cell vaccination. Germline V lookup: CDR1 SGHNT, CDR2 YENEEA. Unmatched junction bases numbered 8, after V lost 4 bases and J lost 0 bases. The CDR3 is 17 amino acids. The PCR used 60 V beta and 13 J beta primers. The table came from immunoSEQ multiplex PCR; TCRdb's copy has only in-frame clones and leaves some out. This sample has around 62,000 clones, with around four fifths found just once. The chain recombines TRBV11-3 with TRBJ1-3; 8 bases match TRBD1. The sample was blood, taken before dendritic cell vaccination. The TCR sequence derives from a human donor with glioblastoma. The CDR3 here is CASSSVGQVYSGNTIYF. The CDR3 DNA follows: TGTGCCAGCAGCTCCGTGGGACAGGTCTACTCTGGAAACACCATATATTTT.